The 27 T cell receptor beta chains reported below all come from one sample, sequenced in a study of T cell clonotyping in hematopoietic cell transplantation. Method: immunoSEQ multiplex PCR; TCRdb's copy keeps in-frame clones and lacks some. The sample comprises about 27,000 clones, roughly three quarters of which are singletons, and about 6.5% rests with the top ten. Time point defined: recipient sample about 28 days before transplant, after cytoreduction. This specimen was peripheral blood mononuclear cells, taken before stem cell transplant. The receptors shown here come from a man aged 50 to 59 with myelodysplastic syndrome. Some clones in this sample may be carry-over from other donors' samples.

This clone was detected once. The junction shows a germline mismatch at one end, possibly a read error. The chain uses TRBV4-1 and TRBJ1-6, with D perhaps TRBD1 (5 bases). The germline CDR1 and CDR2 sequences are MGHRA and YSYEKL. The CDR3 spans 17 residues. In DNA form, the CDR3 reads TGCGCCAGCAGCCAAGGGTGGGGGTCGAGCGGTAATCCACCCCTCCACTTT. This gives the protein CASSQGWGSSGNPPLHF.

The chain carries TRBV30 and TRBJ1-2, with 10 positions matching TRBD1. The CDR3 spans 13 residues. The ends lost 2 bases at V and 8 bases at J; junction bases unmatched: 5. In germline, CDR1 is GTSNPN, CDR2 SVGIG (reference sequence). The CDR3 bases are TGTGCCTGGAGTCCAGGACAGGGGGTGGGCTACACCTTC. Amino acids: CAWSPGQGVGYTF.

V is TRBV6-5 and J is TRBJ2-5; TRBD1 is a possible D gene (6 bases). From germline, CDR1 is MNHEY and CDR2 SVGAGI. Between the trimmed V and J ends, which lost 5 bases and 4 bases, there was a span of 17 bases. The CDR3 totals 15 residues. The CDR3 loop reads CASSNTGFGVETQYF. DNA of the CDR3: TGTGCCAGCAGTAACACAGGGTTCGGCGTAGAGACCCAGTACTTC.

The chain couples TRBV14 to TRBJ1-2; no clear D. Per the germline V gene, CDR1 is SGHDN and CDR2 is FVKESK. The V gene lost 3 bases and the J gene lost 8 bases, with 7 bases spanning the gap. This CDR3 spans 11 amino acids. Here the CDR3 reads CASSQSGGYTF. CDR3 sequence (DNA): TGTGCCAGCAGCCAGTCGGGCGGCTACACCTTC.

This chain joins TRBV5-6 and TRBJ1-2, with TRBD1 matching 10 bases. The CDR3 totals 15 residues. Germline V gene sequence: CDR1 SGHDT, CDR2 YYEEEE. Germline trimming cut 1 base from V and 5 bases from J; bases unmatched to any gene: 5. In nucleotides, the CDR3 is TGTGCCAGCAGCTTGTGGGGGACAGGGGTTTATGGCTACACCTTC. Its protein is CASSLWGTGVYGYTF.

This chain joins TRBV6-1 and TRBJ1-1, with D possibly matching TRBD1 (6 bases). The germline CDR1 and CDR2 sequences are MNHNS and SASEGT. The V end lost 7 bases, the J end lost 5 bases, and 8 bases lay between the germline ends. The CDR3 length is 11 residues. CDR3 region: CASNRVTEAFF. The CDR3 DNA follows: TGTGCCAGCAACAGGGTTACTGAAGCTTTCTTT.

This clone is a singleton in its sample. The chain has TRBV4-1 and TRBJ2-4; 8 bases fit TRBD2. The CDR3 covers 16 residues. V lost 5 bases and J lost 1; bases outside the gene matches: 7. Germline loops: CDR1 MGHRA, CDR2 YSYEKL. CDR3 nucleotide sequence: TGCGCCAGCAGCAGGCAGCGGGAGCAGGCCAAAAACATTCAGTACTTC. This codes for CASSRQREQAKNIQYF.

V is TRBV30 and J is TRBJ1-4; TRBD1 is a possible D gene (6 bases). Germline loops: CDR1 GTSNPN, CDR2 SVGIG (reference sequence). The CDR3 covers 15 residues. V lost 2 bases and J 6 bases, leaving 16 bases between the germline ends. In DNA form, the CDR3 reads TGTGCCTGGAGTCCAACGGACAGCCGGCATGAAAAACTGTTTTTT. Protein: CAWSPTDSRHEKLFF. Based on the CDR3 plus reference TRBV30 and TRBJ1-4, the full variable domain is SQTIHQWPATLVQPVGSPLSLECTVEGTSNPNLYWYRQAAGRGLQLLFYSVGIGQISSEVPQNLSASRPQDRQFILSSKKLLLSDSGFYLCAWSPTDSRHEKLFFGSGTQLSVL.

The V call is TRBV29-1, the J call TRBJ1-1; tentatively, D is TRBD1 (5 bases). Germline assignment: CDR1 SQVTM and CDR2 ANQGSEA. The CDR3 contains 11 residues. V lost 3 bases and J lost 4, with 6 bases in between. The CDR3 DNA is TGCAGCGTTGACAGGGCCACTGAAGCTTTCTTT. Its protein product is CSVDRATEAFF.

CDR3 nucleotides: TGCACCAGCAGCCACTCCGGGACCACCATATATTTT. It encodes CTSSHSGTTIYF. This chain joins TRBV1 and TRBJ1-3. TRBV1 counts as a pseudogene. CDR3 length: 12 amino acids.

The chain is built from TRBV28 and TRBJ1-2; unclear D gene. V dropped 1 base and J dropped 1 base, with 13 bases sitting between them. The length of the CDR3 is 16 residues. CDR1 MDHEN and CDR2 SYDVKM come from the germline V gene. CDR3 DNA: TGTGCCAGCAGTTTATCGGCGGCACCCGATAACTATGGCTACACCTTC. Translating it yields CASSLSAAPDNYGYTF.

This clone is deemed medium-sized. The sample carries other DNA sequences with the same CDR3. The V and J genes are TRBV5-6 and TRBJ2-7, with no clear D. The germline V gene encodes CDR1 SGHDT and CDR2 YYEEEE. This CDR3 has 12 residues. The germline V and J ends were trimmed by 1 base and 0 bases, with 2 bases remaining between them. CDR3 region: CASSLSSYEQYF. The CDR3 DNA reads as TGTGCCAGCAGCTTGTCCTCCTACGAGCAGTACTTC.

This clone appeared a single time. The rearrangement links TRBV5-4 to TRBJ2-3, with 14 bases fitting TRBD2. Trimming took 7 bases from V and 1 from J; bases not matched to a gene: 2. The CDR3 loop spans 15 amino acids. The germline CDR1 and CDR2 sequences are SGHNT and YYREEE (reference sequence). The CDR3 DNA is TGTGCCAGCGGGGGACTAGCGGGAGGCACAGATACGCAGTATTTT. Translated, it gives CASGGLAGGTDTQYF.

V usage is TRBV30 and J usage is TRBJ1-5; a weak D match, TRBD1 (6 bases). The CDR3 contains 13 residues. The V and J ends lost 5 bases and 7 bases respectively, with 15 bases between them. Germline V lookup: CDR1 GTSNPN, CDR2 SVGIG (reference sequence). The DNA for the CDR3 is TGTGCCTGGGCCGGGGGGGCTTGGCAGCCCCAGCATTTT. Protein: CAWAGGAWQPQHF.

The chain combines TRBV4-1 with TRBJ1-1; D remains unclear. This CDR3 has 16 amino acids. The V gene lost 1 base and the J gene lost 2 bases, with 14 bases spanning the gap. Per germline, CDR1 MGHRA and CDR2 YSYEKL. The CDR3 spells CASSQVRTNINTEAFF. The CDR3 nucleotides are TGCGCCAGCAGCCAAGTAAGGACTAACATTAACACTGAAGCTTTCTTT.

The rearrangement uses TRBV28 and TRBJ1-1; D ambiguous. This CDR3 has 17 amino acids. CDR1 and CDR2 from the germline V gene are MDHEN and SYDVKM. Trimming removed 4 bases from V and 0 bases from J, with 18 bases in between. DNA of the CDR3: TGTGCCAGCAGTTCGCCACGGAACCTCGGTATGAACACTGAAGCTTTCTTT. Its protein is CASSSPRNLGMNTEAFF.

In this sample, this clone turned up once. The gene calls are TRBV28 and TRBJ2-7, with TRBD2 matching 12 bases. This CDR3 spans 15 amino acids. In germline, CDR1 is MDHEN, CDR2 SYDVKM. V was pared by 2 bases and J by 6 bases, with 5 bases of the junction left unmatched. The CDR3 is CASSLPSSGRAEQYF. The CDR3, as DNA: TGTGCCAGCAGTTTACCCTCTAGCGGGAGGGCCGAGCAGTACTTC.

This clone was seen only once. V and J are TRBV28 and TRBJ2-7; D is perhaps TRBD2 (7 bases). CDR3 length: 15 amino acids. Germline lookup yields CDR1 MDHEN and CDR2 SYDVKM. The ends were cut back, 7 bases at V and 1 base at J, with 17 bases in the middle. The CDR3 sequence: CASTSAGAGSYEQYF. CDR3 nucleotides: TGTGCCAGCACCTCCGCGGGGGCAGGGTCCTACGAGCAGTACTTC.

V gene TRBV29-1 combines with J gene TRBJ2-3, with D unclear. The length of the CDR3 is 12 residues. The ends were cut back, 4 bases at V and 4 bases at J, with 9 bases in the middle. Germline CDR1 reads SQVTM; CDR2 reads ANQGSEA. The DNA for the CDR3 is TGCAGCGTTGTCTCGAGCCCAGATACGCAGTATTTT. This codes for CSVVSSPDTQYF.

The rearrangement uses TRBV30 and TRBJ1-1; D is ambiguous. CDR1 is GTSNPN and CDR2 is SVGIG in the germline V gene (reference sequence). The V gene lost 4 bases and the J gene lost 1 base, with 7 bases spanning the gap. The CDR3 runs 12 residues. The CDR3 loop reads CAWISGNTEAFF. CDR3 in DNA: TGTGCCTGGATTTCGGGGAACACTGAAGCTTTCTTT. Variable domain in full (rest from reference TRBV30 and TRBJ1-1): SQTIHQWPATLVQPVGSPLSLECTVEGTSNPNLYWYRQAAGRGLQLLFYSVGIGQISSEVPQNLSASRPQDRQFILSSKKLLLSDSGFYLCAWISGNTEAFFGQGTRLTVV.

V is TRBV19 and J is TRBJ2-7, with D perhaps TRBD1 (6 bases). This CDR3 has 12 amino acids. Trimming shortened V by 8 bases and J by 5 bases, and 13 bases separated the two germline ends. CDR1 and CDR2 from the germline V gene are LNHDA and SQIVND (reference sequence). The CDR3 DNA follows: TGTGCCAGTGGGGACAAGAGGGACGAGCAGTACTTC. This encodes CASGDKRDEQYF.

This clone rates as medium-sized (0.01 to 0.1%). CDR3 residues: CARGDSYNSPLHF. In DNA, the CDR3 is TGTGCCAGAGGGGACAGCTATAATTCACCCCTCCACTTT. The rearrangement uses TRBV9 and TRBJ1-6; 7 bases map to TRBD1. The length of the CDR3 is 13 residues. Germline V gene sequence: CDR1 SGDLS, CDR2 YYNGEE. V trimming: 8 bases; J trimming: 3 bases; junction bases outside the gene matches: 2.

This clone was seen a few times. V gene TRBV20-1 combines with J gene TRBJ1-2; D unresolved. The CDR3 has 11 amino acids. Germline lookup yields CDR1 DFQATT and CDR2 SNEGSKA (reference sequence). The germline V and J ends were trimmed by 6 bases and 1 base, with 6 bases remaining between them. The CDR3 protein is CSAADNYGYTF. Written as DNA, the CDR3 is TGCAGTGCAGCAGATAACTATGGCTACACCTTC.

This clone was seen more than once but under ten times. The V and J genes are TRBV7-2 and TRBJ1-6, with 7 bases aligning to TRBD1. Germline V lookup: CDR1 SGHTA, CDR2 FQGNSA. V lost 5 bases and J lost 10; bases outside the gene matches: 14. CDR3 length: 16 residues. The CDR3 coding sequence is TGTGCCAGCAGCGCAACACGACAGGGCTCCGGGTCACCCCTCCACTTT. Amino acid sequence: CASSATRQGSGSPLHF.

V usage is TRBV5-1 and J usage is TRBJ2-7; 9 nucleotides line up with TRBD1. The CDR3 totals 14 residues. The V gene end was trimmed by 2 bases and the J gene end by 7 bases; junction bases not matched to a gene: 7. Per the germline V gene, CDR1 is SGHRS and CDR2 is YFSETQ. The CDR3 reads CASSFGTGTGEQYF. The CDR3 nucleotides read TGCGCCAGCAGCTTTGGGACAGGGACGGGGGAGCAGTACTTC.

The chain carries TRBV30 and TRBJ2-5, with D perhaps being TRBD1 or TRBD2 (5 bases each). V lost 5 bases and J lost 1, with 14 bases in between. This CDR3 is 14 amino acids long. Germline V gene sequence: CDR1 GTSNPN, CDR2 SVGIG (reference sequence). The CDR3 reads CAWGNGALQETQYF. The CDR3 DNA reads TGTGCCTGGGGAAACGGGGCTCTCCAAGAGACCCAGTACTTC.

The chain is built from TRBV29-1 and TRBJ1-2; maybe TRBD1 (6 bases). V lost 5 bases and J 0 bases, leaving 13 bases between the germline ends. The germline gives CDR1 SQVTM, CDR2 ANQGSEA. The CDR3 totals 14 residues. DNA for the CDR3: TGCAGCGTTAGTTTGGGGGCAGCTAACTATGGCTACACCTTC. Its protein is CSVSLGAANYGYTF.